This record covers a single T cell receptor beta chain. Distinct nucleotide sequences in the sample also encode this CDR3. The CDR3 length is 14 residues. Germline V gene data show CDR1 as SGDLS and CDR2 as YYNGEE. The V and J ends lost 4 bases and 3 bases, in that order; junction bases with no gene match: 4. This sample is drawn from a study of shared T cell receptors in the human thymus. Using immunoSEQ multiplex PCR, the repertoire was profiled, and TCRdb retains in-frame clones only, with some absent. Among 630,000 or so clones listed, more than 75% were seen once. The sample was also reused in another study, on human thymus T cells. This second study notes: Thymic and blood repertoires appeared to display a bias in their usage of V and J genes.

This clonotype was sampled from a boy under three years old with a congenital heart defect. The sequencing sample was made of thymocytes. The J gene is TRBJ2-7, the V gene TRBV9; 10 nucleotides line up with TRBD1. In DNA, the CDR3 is TGTGCCAGCAGCCCCCGGGACAGGGGCTACGAGCAGTACTTC. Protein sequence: CASSPRDRGYEQYF.